This T cell receptor (beta chain) was sequenced for a study of cytomegalovirus exposure and HLA in healthy donors. Study-wide points: Later on, an analysis tied 15,000 to 20,000 TCR beta sequences to HLA alleles at 0.05 false discovery rate. Sequences of the TCR beta chain were said to predict the HLA-A and HLA-B alleles of most subjects accurately. Among the most significant clusters, several appeared linked to common viral pathogens in a later analysis.

PCR was performed using 60 Vbeta and 13 Jbeta primers. Only in-frame clones appear in the TCRdb table, and some are missing; sequencing was by immunoSEQ multiplex PCR. The repertoire consists of approximately 200,000 clones, with roughly 80% occurring once and the leading ten covering approximately 6.5%. Comments on this clone: Its target is not known.

CDR1 is SGHNT and CDR2 is YENEEA in the germline V gene. This CDR3 contains 16 residues. Trimming took 1 base from V and 2 from J, leaving 13 bases between them. The source of this sequence is a woman aged 45-65 years in good health and CMV-seropositive. J is TRBJ2-3 and V is TRBV11-3; possibly TRBD1 for D (6 bases). The sample consisted of PBMCs. CDR3 sequence reads: CASSLGGGANTDTQYF. The CDR3 DNA follows: TGTGCCAGCAGCTTAGGTGGGGGCGCGAACACAGATACGCAGTATTTT.